This T cell receptor (beta chain) was sequenced during a study of T cell repertoires in ileal Crohn's disease. Study information: About half of patients got postoperative therapy: about ten thiopurines, around 19 anti-TNF. Points from the study as a whole: Compared with non-smokers, active smokers at surgery showed more clonal expansions.

As to this clone: Its antigen remains unknown.

Sequencing was performed with immunoSEQ multiplex PCR; in TCRdb, only in-frame clones are kept and a portion is missing. Of some 14,000 clones in the sample, roughly 80% are singletons; the top ten hold about 6%. Material: ileal tissue. This receptor was obtained from an adult with Crohn's disease.

The CDR3 protein is CASSQTGLAGGSTDTQYF. The DNA of the CDR3 is TGTGCCAGCAGTCAAACGGGACTAGCGGGGGGGAGCACAGATACGCAGTATTTT. The chain joins TRBV2 to TRBJ2-3; the match to TRBD2 covers 16 bases. The germline CDR1 and CDR2 sequences are SNHLY and FYNNEI. This CDR3 comprises 18 residues. With V trimmed by 5 bases and J by 0 bases, 5 bases remained unmatched.